Below are 30 T cell receptor beta chains sequenced from a single sample in a study of blood T cell repertoires in COVID-19. Clones were sequenced by immunoSEQ multiplex PCR, and TCRdb holds only the in-frame ones, with some missing. The data contain tens of thousands of clones, around 83% of them singletons. The sequenced sample was peripheral blood. The source of these receptors is a man aged 65 to 85 with acute or convalescent COVID-19.

The CDR3 region has the DNA TGTGCCAGCAGCCGAAGTCAAGCAGGGGGATCGCTAGCTTTCTTT. It translates to CASSRSQAGGSLAFF. This rearrangement joins TRBV14 to TRBJ1-1, with TRBD1 matching over 7 bases. CDR3 length: 15 amino acids. Germline V CDR1 and CDR2: SGHDN, FVKESK. The V segment lost 4 bases and the J segment 10 bases; nucleotides outside the gene matches: 15.

V is TRBV24-1 and J is TRBJ2-4, with 8 nucleotides matching TRBD2. V gave up 6 bases and J gave up 7 bases; unmatched junction bases: 4. CDR3 length: 13 amino acids. CDR1 and CDR2 (germline): KGHDR, SFDVKD. In DNA form, the CDR3 reads TGTGCCACCAGTACTAGCGGAGGGAACATTCAGTACTTC. It yields the protein CATSTSGGNIQYF.

This clone was seen a handful of times. The chain joins TRBV5-8 to TRBJ1-5; TRBD1 agrees at 9 bases. V lost 3 bases and J lost 7; bases outside the gene matches: 11. This CDR3 region has 16 residues. The germline gives CDR1 SGHTS, CDR2 YDEGEE. CDR3 region: CASSSSGQGLRQPQHF. DNA of the CDR3: TGTGCCAGCAGCTCGTCGGGACAGGGTTTAAGGCAGCCCCAGCATTTT.

The J gene is TRBJ2-5, the V gene TRBV5-1; D is uncertain. Trimming left V 6 bases short and J 1 base short, with 13 bases between. There are 14 residues in the CDR3. Germline CDR1 and CDR2: SGHRS and YFSETQ. CDR3 sequence (DNA): TGCGCCAGCACCACGCTAAGCGCCCAAGAGACCCAGTACTTC. Encoded protein: CASTTLSAQETQYF.

The CDR3 DNA reads as TGTGCCAGCAGCCAAGGTTGGAGGACAGGCCATAATTCACCCCTCCACTTT. This encodes CASSQGWRTGHNSPLHF. V is TRBV7-8 and J is TRBJ1-6; TRBD1 aligns across 7 bases. J gave up 5 bases and V 5 bases, and 12 bases lay outside the gene matches. Looked up from germline, CDR1 is SGHVS and CDR2 is FQNEAQ. This CDR3 region has 17 residues. Based on the CDR3 plus reference TRBV7-8 and TRBJ1-6, the full variable domain is GAGVSQSPRYKVAKRGQDVALRCDPISGHVSLFWYQQALGQGPEFLTYFQNEAQLDKSGLPSDRFFAERPEGSVSTLKIQRTQQEDSAVYLCASSQGWRTGHNSPLHFGNGTRLTVT.

The rearrangement joins TRBV3-1 (or the pseudogene TRBV3-2) to TRBJ1-1; no firm D call. The CDR3 has 12 amino acids. Trimming cost V 0 bases and J 10 bases, with 9 bases left between them. CDR1 is LGHDT, CDR2 YNNKEL, per germline (reference sequence). CDR3 DNA: TGTGCCAGCAGCCAAGAAGGTCGGGGAGCTTTCTTT. It codes for CASSQEGRGAFF.

The J gene is TRBJ2-1, the V gene TRBV3-1 (or the pseudogene TRBV3-2); TRBD2 matches at 9 bases. Trimming took 0 bases from V and 6 from J; bases not matched to a gene: 6. This CDR3 contains 16 residues. CDR1 is LGHDT, CDR2 YNNKEL, per germline (reference sequence). The chain's CDR3 is CASSQDGAGGFNEQFF. DNA of the CDR3: TGTGCCAGCAGCCAAGATGGAGCGGGGGGCTTCAATGAGCAGTTCTTC.

This chain connects TRBV5-1 to TRBJ2-7; D possibly corresponds to TRBD1 (5 bases). The germline V gene has CDR1 SGHRS and CDR2 YFSETQ. The CDR3 sequence is 12 residues long. V was shortened by 5 bases and J by 3 bases, with 9 bases between the two germline ends. CDR3 sequence (DNA): TGCGCCAGCAGGGACAACCGCTACGAGCAGTACTTC. The encoded protein is CASRDNRYEQYF. The whole variable domain, remainder taken from reference TRBV5-1 and TRBJ2-7, is KAGVTQTPRYLIKTRGQQVTLSCSPISGHRSVSWYQQTPGQGLQFLFEYFSETQRNKGNFPGRFSGRQFSNSRSEMNVSTLELGDSALYLCASRDNRYEQYFGPGTRLTVT.

The chain employs TRBV3-1 (or the pseudogene TRBV3-2) and TRBJ2-3; no definite D call. This CDR3 is built from 10 residues. The V and J ends lost 8 bases and 6 bases respectively, with 6 bases between them. Germline values: CDR1 LGHDT, CDR2 YNNKEL (reference sequence). CDR3 bases: TGTGCCAGCCACGGGGATACGCAGTATTTT. This encodes CASHGDTQYF.

This rearrangement joins TRBV7-6 to TRBJ2-2; a possible D gene is TRBD2 (5 bases). Per the germline V gene, CDR1 is SGHVS and CDR2 is FNYEAQ. The length of the CDR3 is 19 residues. Between the trimmed V and J ends, which lost 5 bases and 3 bases, there was a span of 25 bases. CDR3 region: CASSHTWGDGAGDTGELFF. For the CDR3, the DNA is TGTGCCAGCAGCCACACCTGGGGTGACGGTGCCGGGGACACCGGGGAGCTGTTTTTT.

V is TRBV5-1 and J is TRBJ2-1; unclear D gene. The germline CDR1 and CDR2 sequences are SGHRS and YFSETQ. The CDR3 covers 15 residues. V was shortened by 0 bases and J by 0 bases, with 7 bases between the two germline ends. Here the CDR3 DNA reads TGCGCCAGCAGCTTGGAGGCTAGCTCCTACAATGAGCAGTTCTTC. This encodes CASSLEASSYNEQFF.

The chain carries TRBV24-1 and TRBJ2-7; 7 bases fit TRBD2. Germline CDR1 and CDR2: KGHDR and SFDVKD. The V segment lost 5 bases and the J segment 3 bases; nucleotides outside the gene matches: 9. This CDR3 has 15 amino acids. The CDR3 sequence: CATSGNRGDRYEQYF. The DNA of the CDR3 is TGTGCCACCAGTGGCAATCGGGGGGACCGCTACGAGCAGTACTTC.

V and J are TRBV28 and TRBJ1-6; TRBD1 might be the D (5 bases). The V end was cut by 3 bases, the J end by 7 bases, with 13 bases between. This CDR3 is built from 15 residues. Germline CDR1 and CDR2: MDHEN and SYDVKM. The CDR3 region has the DNA TGTGCCAGCAGTTTTCGGTCAAGGGGAAATTCACCCCTCCACTTT. Translation gives CASSFRSRGNSPLHF.

The chain uses TRBV12-5 and TRBJ1-6; possibly TRBD1 for D (5 bases). The CDR3 length is 15 residues. The V gene's germline CDR1 is LGHNT and CDR2 FRNRAP. V was trimmed by 7 bases and J by 6 bases, leaving 16 bases between them. The CDR3 DNA is TGTGCTAGTGCCCAGGGTGCCTCTTTTAATTCACCCCTCCACTTT. Encoded protein: CASAQGASFNSPLHF. Full variable domain (remainder filled in from reference TRBV12-5 and TRBJ1-6): DARVTQTPRHKVTEMGQEVTMRCQPILGHNTVFWYRQTMMQGLELLAYFRNRAPLDDSGMPKDRFSAEMPDATLATLKIQPSEPRDSAVYFCASAQGASFNSPLHFGNGTRLTVT.

The rearrangement uses TRBV7-2 and TRBJ2-5; 8 nucleotides agree with TRBD2. Trimming at V came to 3 bases and at J to 3 bases, leaving 6 bases not matched to a gene. Germline V gene sequence: CDR1 SGHTA, CDR2 FQGNSA. This CDR3 has 15 amino acids. The CDR3 is CASSLSSGFKETQYF. The CDR3 DNA reads as TGTGCCAGCAGCTTGTCTAGCGGGTTCAAAGAGACCCAGTACTTC.

In this sample, this clone turned up once. The J gene is TRBJ2-3, the V gene TRBV7-3; the match to TRBD1 covers 7 bases. Trimming took 5 bases from V and 4 from J; bases not matched to a gene: 6. CDR3 length: 14 amino acids. From germline, CDR1 is SGHTA and CDR2 FQGTGA. CDR3 sequence: CASSPQGWADTQYF. CDR3 in DNA: TGTGCCAGCAGCCCACAGGGGTGGGCAGATACGCAGTATTTT.

The chain recombines TRBV7-3 with TRBJ2-3; D may be TRBD2 (5 bases). V gave up 6 bases and J gave up 4 bases, with 11 bases separating them. Germline V gives CDR1 SGHTA, CDR2 FQGTGA. There are 13 residues in the CDR3. The CDR3 reads CASSLTRSDTQYF. The DNA of the CDR3 is TGTGCCAGCAGTCTAACTAGGTCAGATACGCAGTATTTT. Based on the CDR3 plus reference TRBV7-3 and TRBJ2-3, the full variable domain is GAGVSQTPSNKVTEKGKYVELRCDPISGHTALYWYRQSLGQGPEFLIYFQGTGAADDSGLPNDRFFAVRPEGSVSTLKIQRTERGDSAVYLCASSLTRSDTQYFGPGTRLTVL.

In DNA form, the CDR3 reads TGCAGCGCCGGACAGATCCAAGAGACCCAGTACTTC. Encoded protein: CSAGQIQETQYF. This chain joins TRBV29-1 and TRBJ2-5, with D possibly matching TRBD1 (6 bases). CDR3 length: 12 amino acids. Germline assignment: CDR1 SQVTM and CDR2 ANQGSEA. With 7 bases removed from V and 1 base from J, the gap between germline ends came to 10 bases.

The J gene is TRBJ1-1, the V gene TRBV5-5; D is possibly TRBD1 (5 bases). Germline V gene data show CDR1 as SGHKS and CDR2 as YYEKEE (reference sequence). This CDR3 spans 15 amino acids. Trimming cost V 4 bases and J 0 bases, with 13 bases left between them. CDR3 DNA sequence: TGTGCCAGCAGCCCCCCGACAGTTTTGAACACTGAAGCTTTCTTT. Protein sequence: CASSPPTVLNTEAFF.

The V call is TRBV9, the J call TRBJ2-1, with TRBD2 matching over 10 bases. The germline V gene encodes CDR1 SGDLS and CDR2 YYNGEE. The CDR3 runs 14 residues. The ends lost 9 bases at V and 2 bases at J; junction bases unmatched: 5. CDR3 in amino acids: CATSSGGPYNEQFF. CDR3 coding DNA: TGTGCCACCTCTAGCGGGGGCCCCTACAATGAGCAGTTCTTC.

The rearrangement uses TRBV7-2 and TRBJ2-2, with TRBD2 matching 7 bases. Germline V CDR1 and CDR2: SGHTA, FQGNSA. V was pared by 2 bases and J by 2 bases, with 11 bases of the junction left unmatched. This CDR3 has 18 residues. The CDR3 protein is CASSLMTVWEGNTGELFF. The CDR3 nucleotides read TGTGCCAGCAGCTTAATGACGGTATGGGAGGGAAACACCGGGGAGCTGTTTTTT.

The V and J genes are TRBV7-2 and TRBJ2-1; D perhaps matches TRBD1 (5 bases). Trimming stripped 0 bases from V and 7 bases from J, with 13 bases between. Per the germline V gene, CDR1 is SGHTA and CDR2 is FQGNSA. This CDR3 is 15 amino acids long. DNA for the CDR3: TGTGCCAGCAGCTTAGCAAGGGGCAAAGGGAATGAGCAGTTCTTC. Translation: CASSLARGKGNEQFF.

This clone was seen a single time. The chain employs TRBV6-5 and TRBJ1-5, with a weak D call TRBD1 (6 bases). Germline V gives CDR1 MNHEY, CDR2 SVGAGI. The germline V and J ends were trimmed by 6 bases and 3 bases, with 12 bases remaining between them. The CDR3 is 14 residues long. This CDR3 reads CASSTGRDNQPQHF. DNA for the CDR3: TGTGCCAGCAGCACAGGGAGGGACAATCAGCCCCAGCATTTT.

The chain couples TRBV10-3 to TRBJ2-1, with a weak D call TRBD2 (5 bases). V lost 8 bases, J lost 9 bases, and 20 bases lay in between. The CDR3 runs to 14 residues. CDR1 and CDR2 from the germline V gene are ENHRY and SYGVKD. The CDR3 sequence is CAISVSPEAGEQFF. CDR3 DNA sequence: TGTGCCATCTCCGTGAGTCCGGAGGCAGGTGAGCAGTTCTTC.

This clone appeared a few times. This sequence joins TRBV7-9 and TRBJ2-1; possible D gene TRBD2, 6 bases. Trimming took off 4 bases at V and 6 bases at J, with 13 bases between the two ends. The CDR3 consists of 14 residues. Germline V gene lookup returns CDR1 SEHNR and CDR2 FQNEAQ (reference sequence). CDR3 in amino acids: CASSSMGTFNEQFF. CDR3 nucleotide sequence: TGTGCCAGCAGCTCGATGGGGACTTTCAATGAGCAGTTCTTC.

CDR3 nucleotides: TGTGCCAGCAACGTGCGATTTAATCAGCCCCAGCATTTT. Translation gives CASNVRFNQPQHF. The rearrangement uses TRBV12-3 or TRBV12-4 and TRBJ1-5; the D is unclear. This CDR3 has 13 amino acids. V was pared by 7 bases and J by 4 bases, with 11 bases between.

V usage is TRBV10-3 and J usage is TRBJ1-4; D may be TRBD1 (6 bases). CDR1 and CDR2 from the germline V gene are ENHRY and SYGVKD. Trimming stripped 11 bases from V and 0 bases from J, with 13 bases between. CDR3 length equals 14 residues. CDR3 sequence reads: CASGESATNEKLFF. CDR3 DNA: TGTGCCTCAGGGGAGAGTGCAACTAATGAAAAACTGTTTTTT.

The chain carries TRBV5-1 and TRBJ2-5; tentative D call: TRBD2 (5 bases). Germline loops: CDR1 SGHRS, CDR2 YFSETQ. Trimming took 1 base from V and 5 from J, leaving 12 bases between them. CDR3 size: 14 residues. The CDR3 bases are TGCGCCAGCAGCTTGACACCTTCGGGGGAGACCCAGTACTTC. Encoded protein: CASSLTPSGETQYF.

This clone was seen just once. The genes are TRBV6-6 and TRBJ1-5; 9 bases match TRBD1. Unmatched junction bases numbered 1, after V lost 7 bases and J lost 3 bases. This CDR3 is built from 13 residues. Germline values: CDR1 MNHNY, CDR2 SVGAGI (reference sequence). The CDR3: CASNRGLNQPQHF. As DNA, the CDR3 is TGTGCCAGCAACAGGGGGCTCAATCAGCCCCAGCATTTT.

The chain recombines TRBV5-1 with TRBJ1-1; 7 positions agree with TRBD1. Per germline, CDR1 SGHRS and CDR2 YFSETQ. The CDR3 has 15 residues. The V and J ends lost 0 bases and 0 bases, in that order; junction bases with no gene match: 2. The CDR3 coding sequence is TGCGCCAGCAGCTTGGCGACAGGGATGAACACTGAAGCTTTCTTT. This translates into CASSLATGMNTEAFF.